These 32 T cell receptor beta chains came from one sample sequenced in a study of tissue T cells after allogeneic stem cell transplantation (dated by TCRdb to between 2021 and 2022). Libraries were built with the immunoSEQ multiplex PCR assay. This is the immuneACCESS table as TCRdb keeps it, with only in-frame sequences that have V and J called. A part of the clones is gone; compared with another copy, unresolved V genes explain less than half, and the rest is unexplained. Counted in this sample were some 24,000 clones; less than 75% of them appeared once. Approximately 8% of the sample belongs to the ten largest clones. Per the publication, the time point label means: human tissue collected at research (rapid) autopsy. The input for sequencing was tissue from the ileum, taken at autopsy. The receptors were gathered from a female donor over 55 with lung cancer.

This sequence joins TRBV19 and TRBJ1-5, with 10 bases fitting TRBD1. V lost 7 bases, J lost 7 bases, and 10 bases stayed unmatched. Per germline, CDR1 LNHDA and CDR2 SQIVND (reference sequence). The CDR3 is 15 residues long. This CDR3 is CASNGAGTGEQPQHF. In nucleotides, the CDR3 is TGTGCCAGTAACGGGGCCGGGACAGGGGAACAGCCCCAGCATTTT.

Regarding this clone: Compared with germline, one end of the junction differs, possibly owing to a read error. The chain carries TRBV7-7 and TRBJ2-5, with D perhaps given as TRBD1 or TRBD2 (5 bases each). Germline V gives CDR1 SSHAT, CDR2 FNYEAQ (reference sequence). This CDR3 spans 15 amino acids. In DNA, the CDR3 is TGTGCTAGCAGCTTAGGCCGGGGCAGGCGTGAGACCCAGTACTTC. Translated, it gives CASSLGRGRRETQYF. The complete variable domain, with remaining parts taken from reference TRBV7-7 and TRBJ2-5, reads GAGVSQSPRYKVTKRGQDVTLRCDPISSHATLYWYQQALGQGPEFLTYFNYEAQPDKSGLPSDRFSAERPEGSISTLTIQRTEQRDSAMYRCASSLGRGRRETQYFGPGTRLLVL.

This clone was picked up one time. V and J are TRBV7-3 and TRBJ2-3; 7 nucleotides align to TRBD2. The length of the CDR3 is 16 residues. CDR1 is SGHTA, CDR2 FQGTGA, per germline. Losses at the gene ends were 5 bases for V and 7 bases for J; bases not matched to a gene: 15. This CDR3 reads CASSLSGTGGRYTQYF. CDR3 sequence (DNA): TGTGCCAGCAGCCTTTCCGGGACGGGGGGAAGATATACGCAGTATTTT.

The gene calls are TRBV19 and TRBJ2-1; 7 nucleotides line up with TRBD1. This CDR3 contains 16 residues. Germline values: CDR1 LNHDA, CDR2 SQIVND (reference sequence). Trimming cost V 3 bases and J 4 bases; bases outside gene matches: 9. The CDR3 region has the DNA TGTGCCAGTAGTATGTCCGGGACAGCAAGATACAATGAGCAGTTCTTC. Its protein is CASSMSGTARYNEQFF.

The DNA for the CDR3 is TGTGCCAGCAGCACCTCGGTACATGGCTACACCTTC. This codes for CASSTSVHGYTF. This rearrangement joins TRBV7-2 to TRBJ1-2, with no clear D. The CDR3 contains 12 residues. The germline V and J ends were trimmed by 5 bases and 6 bases, with 10 bases remaining between them. The V gene's germline CDR1 is SGHTA and CDR2 FQGNSA.

This rearrangement joins TRBV5-1 to TRBJ1-1; TRBD1 aligns across 7 bases. The CDR3 runs 14 residues. Germline lookup yields CDR1 SGHRS and CDR2 YFSETQ. Trimming took 4 bases from V and 7 from J; bases not matched to a gene: 10. In DNA form, the CDR3 reads TGCGCCAGCAGCCCAACAGGGGTGACGGATGAAGCTTTCTTT. This gives the protein CASSPTGVTDEAFF. The variable domain in full, with the rest retrieved from reference TRBV5-1 and TRBJ1-1, is KAGVTQTPRYLIKTRGQQVTLSCSPISGHRSVSWYQQTPGQGLQFLFEYFSETQRNKGNFPGRFSGRQFSNSRSEMNVSTLELGDSALYLCASSPTGVTDEAFFGQGTRLTVV.

V is TRBV7-9 and J is TRBJ2-4, with D maybe TRBD1 (6 bases). V was trimmed by 3 bases and J by 12 bases, leaving 15 bases between them. The CDR3 consists of 13 residues. Germline lookup yields CDR1 SEHNR and CDR2 FQNEAQ (reference sequence). DNA for the CDR3: TGTGCCAGCAGCTTTGGTCTAGAGGGGGATCAGTACTTC. Its translation is CASSFGLEGDQYF.

The chain couples TRBV19 to TRBJ1-1; perhaps TRBD1 as D (6 bases). This CDR3 is 14 amino acids long. CDR1 and CDR2 from the germline V gene are LNHDA and SQIVND (reference sequence). V gave up 6 bases and J gave up 0 bases, with 11 bases separating them. In DNA, the CDR3 is TGTGCCAGTAGATCTCGACAGGTGAACACTGAAGCTTTCTTT. This gives the protein CASRSRQVNTEAFF. Variable domain in full (rest from reference TRBV19 and TRBJ1-1): DGGITQSPKYLFRKEGQNVTLSCEQNLNHDAMYWYRQDPGQGLRLIYYSQIVNDFQKGDIAEGYSVSREKKESFPLTVTSAQKNPTAFYLCASRSRQVNTEAFFGQGTRLTVV.

This rearrangement joins TRBV12-3 or TRBV12-4 to TRBJ1-2, with 7 positions matching TRBD1. The CDR3 spans 11 residues. The J segment lost 8 bases and the V segment lost 5 bases, leaving 2 bases of the junction unmatched. The CDR3 region has the DNA TGTGCCAGCAGTCACAGGGGCGGCTACACCTTC. Translation: CASSHRGGYTF.

The rearrangement uses TRBV5-4 and TRBJ1-5; TRBD1 matches at 8 bases. The V gene end was trimmed by 0 bases and the J gene end by 6 bases; junction bases not matched to a gene: 5. This CDR3 comprises 15 residues. CDR1 and CDR2 (germline): SGHNT, YYREEE (reference sequence). The CDR3, as DNA: TGTGCCAGCAGCTTGGGCAGGGGGCATGGTCAGCCCCAGCATTTT. Its translation is CASSLGRGHGQPQHF.

The chain couples TRBV5-4 to TRBJ2-3; D not certain. V lost 7 bases and J lost 0, with 9 bases in between. CDR3 size: 13 residues. The germline CDR1 and CDR2 sequences are SGHNT and YYREEE (reference sequence). In DNA form, the CDR3 reads TGTGCCAGCCACGCTAGGAGCACAGATACGCAGTATTTT. This codes for CASHARSTDTQYF.

Notes on this clone: A much larger clone lies a single base off, so this may be a read error. The CDR3 region is CASSRDRVNEQYF. In nucleotides, the CDR3 is TGTGCCAGCAGCCGGGACAGGGTTAACGAGCAGTACTTC. This chain links TRBV11-2 with TRBJ2-7, with 9 bases matching TRBD1. The junction had 4 bases not matched to a gene; V was cut back by 5 bases and J by 5 bases. The CDR3 runs to 13 residues. CDR1 and CDR2 from the germline V gene are SGHAT and FQNNGV.

This chain connects TRBV30 to TRBJ1-1; D uncertain. Trimming removed 0 bases at V and 6 bases at J, with 11 bases between. The germline V gene has CDR1 GTSNPN and CDR2 SVGIG (reference sequence). This CDR3 is 13 amino acids long. The CDR3 coding sequence is TGTGCCTGGAGTGTAGAGGTTACGGCTGAAGCTTTCTTT. It is translated as CAWSVEVTAEAFF.

The CDR3 here is CSVARGVYTEAFF. The CDR3 DNA reads TGCAGCGTCGCTCGGGGGGTCTACACTGAAGCTTTCTTT. This chain links TRBV29-1 with TRBJ1-1, with D perhaps TRBD1 (5 bases). Germline V gene data show CDR1 as SQVTM and CDR2 as ANQGSEA. The ends were cut back, 6 bases at V and 3 bases at J, with 14 bases in the middle. CDR3 size: 13 residues.

The rearrangement links TRBV27 to TRBJ2-1, with 12 bases identical to TRBD1. The V gene's germline CDR1 is MNHEY and CDR2 SMNVEV (reference sequence). The CDR3 spans 18 residues. J was trimmed by 1 base and V by 3 bases; bases with no gene match: 7. The CDR3 loop is CASSFGTGGFGSYNEQFF. CDR3 coding DNA: TGTGCCAGCAGTTTTGGGACAGGGGGCTTTGGGTCCTACAATGAGCAGTTCTTC.

The chain is built from TRBV3-1 (or the pseudogene TRBV3-2) and TRBJ2-2, with D perhaps given as TRBD1 or TRBD2 (5 bases each). The CDR3 length is 16 residues. Germline CDR1 and CDR2: LGHDT and YNNKEL (reference sequence). V lost 4 bases and J lost 6, with 18 bases in between. CDR3 residues: CASSPTQLRGPGELFF. As DNA, the CDR3 is TGTGCCAGCAGCCCGACCCAGCTTCGGGGACCCGGGGAGCTGTTTTTT.

The rearrangement links TRBV6-6 to TRBJ1-1; D not certain. The CDR3 is 11 amino acids. The germline gives CDR1 MNHNY, CDR2 SVGAGI (reference sequence). V was pared by 7 bases and J by 7 bases, with 10 bases between. The CDR3: CASTESVEAFF. The CDR3 region has the DNA TGTGCCAGCACCGAGAGCGTTGAAGCTTTCTTT.

The chain recombines TRBV19 with TRBJ2-7; 12 bases agree with TRBD2. Losses at the gene ends were 1 base for V and 5 bases for J; bases not matched to a gene: 9. This CDR3 has 17 residues. Germline assignment: CDR1 LNHDA and CDR2 SQIVND (reference sequence). Here the CDR3 reads CASSIAGRTSGINEQYF. CDR3 bases: TGTGCCAGTAGTATAGCCGGGAGGACTAGCGGGATTAACGAGCAGTACTTC.

The chain employs TRBV6-1 and TRBJ2-5; either TRBD1 or TRBD2 may supply D (6 bases each). Germline values: CDR1 MNHNS, CDR2 SASEGT. Trimming removed 2 bases from V and 7 bases from J, with 17 bases in between. The CDR3 has 15 amino acids. The CDR3 DNA sequence: TGTGCCAGCAGTGAAACGATGGGGGGCAGGGCGACCCAGTACTTC. Its translation is CASSETMGGRATQYF.

This clone showed up just a few times. The J gene is TRBJ2-7, the V gene TRBV6-5, with 7 bases aligning to TRBD2. CDR3 length: 15 residues. J gave up 4 bases and V 2 bases, and 8 bases lay outside the gene matches. Germline loops: CDR1 MNHEY, CDR2 SVGAGI. The CDR3 loop reads CASSYVRGRGYEQYF. CDR3 nucleotide sequence: TGTGCCAGCAGTTACGTTCGGGGGAGGGGATACGAGCAGTACTTC.

The chain employs TRBV9 and TRBJ1-2; D uncertain. Germline V gene sequence: CDR1 SGDLS, CDR2 YYNGEE. The CDR3 consists of 15 residues. Trimming took 0 bases from V and 4 from J, leaving 13 bases between them. The CDR3 loop is CASSVAAGPIYGYTF. CDR3 DNA: TGTGCCAGCAGCGTAGCTGCCGGACCGATCTATGGCTACACCTTC.

This chain connects TRBV5-1 to TRBJ2-1; no reliable D call. Looked up from germline, CDR1 is SGHRS and CDR2 is YFSETQ. The V gene lost 0 bases and the J gene lost 0 bases, with 10 bases spanning the gap. The length of the CDR3 is 16 residues. The CDR3 region is CASSLGAQSSYNEQFF. CDR3 coding DNA: TGCGCCAGCAGCTTGGGGGCCCAGAGCTCCTACAATGAGCAGTTCTTC. Drawing the rest from reference TRBV5-1 and TRBJ2-1, the complete variable domain is KAGVTQTPRYLIKTRGQQVTLSCSPISGHRSVSWYQQTPGQGLQFLFEYFSETQRNKGNFPGRFSGRQFSNSRSEMNVSTLELGDSALYLCASSLGAQSSYNEQFFGPGTRLTVL.

The chain has TRBV10-3 and TRBJ2-5, with D uncertain. Germline CDR1 ENHRY, CDR2 SYGVKD. V was clipped by 0 bases and J by 6 bases, with 5 bases between them. The CDR3 has 12 amino acids. The CDR3 sequence: CAISESRQTQYF. CDR3 DNA sequence: TGTGCCATCAGTGAGTCCCGGCAGACCCAGTACTTC.

CDR3 sequence: CASSLGLLSYEQYF. CDR3 in DNA: TGTGCCAGCAGTTTGGGACTCCTCTCCTACGAGCAGTACTTC. V is TRBV6-6 and J is TRBJ2-7, with a weak D call TRBD2 (6 bases). Trimming stripped 4 bases from V and 0 bases from J, with 10 bases between. The CDR3 runs 14 residues. The V gene's germline CDR1 is MNHNY and CDR2 SVGAGI (reference sequence).

The gene calls are TRBV5-8 and TRBJ2-1, with TRBD2 matching over 10 bases. The germline CDR1 and CDR2 sequences are SGHTS and YDEGEE. V gave up 4 bases and J gave up 10 bases; unmatched junction bases: 17. The CDR3 consists of 17 residues. CDR3 coding DNA: TGTGCCAGCAGCCGGTACACCGGGACTAGCGCCCTTCGCGAGCAGTTCTTC. Translation: CASSRYTGTSALREQFF.

In its sample, this clone was seen a few times. The V gene is TRBV30, the J gene TRBJ1-5, with D unresolved. CDR3 size: 15 residues. Per germline, CDR1 GTSNPN and CDR2 SVGIG (reference sequence). Deletions cut 5 bases from V and 1 base from J, with 15 bases between. The CDR3 loop reads CAWAGPNGSNQPQHF. The CDR3 DNA reads TGTGCCTGGGCCGGACCTAACGGAAGCAATCAGCCCCAGCATTTT.

The chain links TRBV4-3 to TRBJ1-4, with a weak D call TRBD1 (6 bases). Germline CDR1 is LGHNA and CDR2 is YSLEER. This CDR3 comprises 13 residues. V lost 4 bases and J lost 6, with 9 bases in between. For the CDR3, the DNA is TGCGCCAGCAGCCCGTACAGGGATGAAAAACTGTTTTTT. Translation gives CASSPYRDEKLFF.

V is TRBV28 and J is TRBJ1-2, with D perhaps TRBD1 (5 bases). Trimming shortened V by 3 bases and J by 8 bases, and 22 bases separated the two germline ends. From germline, CDR1 is MDHEN and CDR2 SYDVKM. This CDR3 contains 16 residues. The CDR3 DNA is TGTGCCAGCAGTTTCGGGGCAGCTCCGGATTTTAAAGGCTACACCTTC. Protein sequence: CASSFGAAPDFKGYTF.

The chain is built from TRBV15 and TRBJ1-1, with 9 bases fitting TRBD1. V was pared by 0 bases and J by 3 bases, with 2 bases of the junction left unmatched. There are 15 residues in the CDR3. Germline CDR1 LNHNV, CDR2 YYDKDF (reference sequence). CDR3 sequence (DNA): TGTGCCACCAGCAGAGATAGGACAGGGGACACTGAAGCTTTCTTT. It translates to CATSRDRTGDTEAFF. The whole variable domain, filled in from reference TRBV15 and TRBJ1-1, reads DAMVIQNPRYQVTQFGKPVTLSCSQTLNHNVMYWYQQKSSQAPKLLFHYYDKDFNNEADTPDNFQSRRPNTSFCFLDIRSPGLGDTAMYLCATSRDRTGDTEAFFGQGTRLTVV.

The chain couples TRBV5-4 to TRBJ2-7; possible D gene TRBD2, 6 bases. This CDR3 contains 15 residues. Germline V gene sequence: CDR1 SGHNT, CDR2 YYREEE (reference sequence). Trimming took 1 base from V and 2 from J, leaving 13 bases between them. The CDR3 here is CASSLPGVGAYEQYF. The CDR3 DNA reads TGTGCCAGCAGCTTGCCGGGGGTAGGGGCCTACGAGCAGTACTTC.

The CDR3 sequence: CASSYSGTSGRDEQFF. DNA of the CDR3: TGTGCCAGCAGTTACTCCGGGACTAGCGGGAGGGATGAGCAGTTCTTC. The V and J genes are TRBV6-6 and TRBJ2-1; TRBD2 agrees at 16 bases. The CDR3 runs to 16 residues. V gave up 0 bases and J gave up 8 bases; unmatched junction bases: 1. Germline CDR1 MNHNY, CDR2 SVGAGI (reference sequence).

J is TRBJ1-2 and V is TRBV10-3, with D maybe TRBD1 (6 bases). V dropped 5 bases and J dropped 6 bases, with 25 bases sitting between them. Germline CDR1 ENHRY, CDR2 SYGVKD. The CDR3 contains 17 residues. In nucleotides, the CDR3 is TGTGCCATCAGTCGCAGACAGGAGGCCTCGTTCCTAAATGGCTACACCTTC. It yields the protein CAISRRQEASFLNGYTF.